The 29 T cell receptor beta chains below all came from one sample that was sequenced in a study of CD8 T cells in Susac syndrome. cDNA came from roughly 0.53 to 1 ug RNA primed by random hexamers. Via MiXCR, TCRdb re-called the immunoSEQ multiplex PCR reads, giving one row per CDR3 protein. In the table there are roughly 120,000 distinct CDR3 sequences, about 95% of which are singletons. Sample: CD4+ T cells from PBMCs. These receptors were obtained from a human donor in good health.

This chain connects TRBV3-1 to TRBJ1-2; D ambiguous. The CDR3 length is 12 residues. Germline V CDR1 and CDR2: LGHDT, YNNKEL (reference sequence). The V end lost 5 bases, the J end lost 8 bases, and 12 bases lay between the germline ends. The CDR3 DNA reads TGTGCCAGCAGCGCCCGGACTCGCGGCTACACCTTC. The encoded protein is CASSARTRGYTF. The whole variable domain, filled in from reference TRBV3-1 and TRBJ1-2, reads DTAVSQTPKYLVTQMGNDKSIKCEQNLGHDTMYWYKQDSKKFLKIMFSYNNKELIINETVPNRFSPKSPDKAHLNLHINSLELGDSAVYFCASSARTRGYTFGSGTRLTVV.

V is TRBV5-1 and J is TRBJ2-6, with 8 bases aligning to TRBD1. With 4 bases clipped from V and 1 base from J, the junction kept 10 bases outside the gene matches. CDR1 SGHRS and CDR2 YFSETQ come from the germline V gene. This CDR3 contains 18 residues. The CDR3 region is CASSQLPGGSSGANVLTF. CDR3 nucleotides: TGCGCCAGCAGCCAATTACCAGGGGGCAGTTCTGGGGCCAACGTCCTGACTTTC.

V and J are TRBV12-3 or TRBV12-4 and TRBJ2-7, with 14 bases fitting TRBD2. CDR3 length: 14 amino acids. The J segment lost 5 bases and the V segment lost 4 bases, leaving 1 base of the junction unmatched. The CDR3 reads CASSWGLAGDEQYF. The CDR3 nucleotides are TGTGCCAGCAGTTGGGGACTAGCGGGAGACGAGCAGTACTTC.

The rearrangement links TRBV7-9 to TRBJ2-3, with TRBD1 as a possible D gene (6 bases). CDR1 and CDR2 (germline): SEHNR, FQNEAQ (reference sequence). V was clipped by 4 bases and J by 1 base, with 15 bases between them. The CDR3 is 16 residues long. The CDR3 nucleotides read TGTGCCAGCAGCTCTACAGGGAGAAGAGGCACAGATACGCAGTATTTT. It translates to CASSSTGRRGTDTQYF.

The chain combines TRBV18 with TRBJ2-1, with TRBD2 matching over 9 bases. The CDR3 contains 15 residues. The V gene end was trimmed by 3 bases and the J gene end by 9 bases; junction bases not matched to a gene: 9. Per germline, CDR1 KGHSH and CDR2 LQKENI. CDR3 protein: CASSPNEREVSEQFF. The CDR3 DNA sequence: TGTGCCAGCTCACCTAATGAGCGGGAGGTGAGTGAGCAGTTCTTC.

V gene TRBV29-1 combines with J gene TRBJ2-1; 10 nucleotides line up with TRBD2. Germline CDR1 SQVTM, CDR2 ANQGSEA. The CDR3 is made up of 16 amino acids. With V trimmed by 4 bases and J by 7 bases, 13 bases remained unmatched. CDR3 nucleotides: TGCAGCGTTGCGGTTCGGCTAGCGGGAGTTAGTAATGAGCAGTTCTTC. It is translated as CSVAVRLAGVSNEQFF.

This chain connects TRBV6-5 to TRBJ2-1; TRBD2 aligns across 7 bases. Germline lookup yields CDR1 MNHEY and CDR2 SVGAGI. After removal of 0 bases from V and 9 bases from J, the junction contained 8 bases not matched to a gene. This CDR3 has 15 amino acids. For the CDR3, the DNA is TGTGCCAGCAGTTACTCCGGGGGAGGGGACTTTGAGCAGTTCTTC. Amino acid sequence: CASSYSGGGDFEQFF.

The chain uses TRBV5-4 and TRBJ2-2; tentatively, D is TRBD1 (7 bases). With 4 bases removed from V and 4 bases from J, the gap between germline ends came to 11 bases. Per the germline V gene, CDR1 is SGHNT and CDR2 is YYREEE (reference sequence). The CDR3 is 14 amino acids. CDR3 DNA sequence: TGTGCCAGCAGCCCGCAGGGGGGCACCGGGGAGCTGTTTTTT. This gives the protein CASSPQGGTGELFF.

The gene calls are TRBV24-1 and TRBJ2-5; possible D gene TRBD2, 6 bases. The V and J ends lost 4 bases and 5 bases respectively, with 13 bases between them. CDR3 length: 14 residues. Per germline, CDR1 KGHDR and CDR2 SFDVKD. The CDR3 is CATSDSPGGETQYF. The CDR3 nucleotides are TGTGCCACCAGTGACTCTCCTGGGGGGGAGACCCAGTACTTC.

The chain is built from TRBV20-1 and TRBJ2-3; D not certain. Looked up from germline, CDR1 is DFQATT and CDR2 is SNEGSKA (reference sequence). V was clipped by 5 bases and J by 0 bases, with 12 bases between them. This CDR3 is built from 14 residues. The CDR3 here is CSAPPETSTDTQYF. The CDR3 bases are TGCAGTGCTCCTCCTGAAACTAGCACAGATACGCAGTATTTT.

The chain combines TRBV6-5 with TRBJ2-6; D not resolved. Germline lookup yields CDR1 MNHEY and CDR2 SVGAGI. V was pared by 1 base and J by 0 bases, with 13 bases between. This CDR3 is 18 amino acids long. The CDR3 DNA reads as TGTGCCAGCAGTTACTGGAAGGGCTCGAGCTCTGGGGCCAACGTCCTGACTTTC. Its translation: CASSYWKGSSSGANVLTF.

This chain connects TRBV12-3 or TRBV12-4 to TRBJ2-7, with a possible D match to TRBD2 (5 bases). The CDR3 contains 11 residues. V lost 5 bases and J lost 7, with 9 bases in between. In DNA, the CDR3 is TGTGCCAGCAGTCCGCCGGGGGAGCAGTACTTC. Translation: CASSPPGEQYF.

V is TRBV12-5 and J is TRBJ2-1, with D perhaps matching TRBD2 (6 bases). CDR1 is LGHNT, CDR2 FRNRAP, per germline. The germline V and J ends were trimmed by 4 bases and 5 bases, with 18 bases remaining between them. The CDR3 extends over 16 amino acids. As DNA, the CDR3 is TGTGCTAGTGGTTCCTCATCGGGCGGGGCCAACAATGAGCAGTTCTTC. Encoded protein: CASGSSSGGANNEQFF. The whole variable domain, remainder taken from reference TRBV12-5 and TRBJ2-1, is DARVTQTPRHKVTEMGQEVTMRCQPILGHNTVFWYRQTMMQGLELLAYFRNRAPLDDSGMPKDRFSAEMPDATLATLKIQPSEPRDSAVYFCASGSSSGGANNEQFFGPGTRLTVL.

The chain carries TRBV18 and TRBJ2-3; maybe TRBD1 (6 bases). The CDR3 loop spans 15 amino acids. Trimming took 3 bases from V and 4 from J, leaving 14 bases between them. Germline V gives CDR1 KGHSH, CDR2 LQKENI. The CDR3 DNA reads as TGTGCCAGCTCACCCCTGCCAGGGGCGGCAGATACGCAGTATTTT. Amino acids: CASSPLPGAADTQYF.

This clonotype was seen a few times. The chain carries TRBV29-1 and TRBJ1-1; a weak D match, TRBD1 (5 bases). This CDR3 contains 15 residues. V lost 1 base, J lost 4 bases, and 16 bases lay in between. Germline CDR1 SQVTM, CDR2 ANQGSEA. CDR3 region: CSVEAAGLSVTEAFF. CDR3 bases: TGCAGCGTTGAAGCGGCAGGGTTGTCGGTCACTGAAGCTTTCTTT.

This chain uses TRBV16 with TRBJ1-1, with 9 bases fitting TRBD1. The CDR3 spans 14 residues. From germline, CDR1 is KGHSY and CDR2 FQNENV. The junction had 5 bases not matched to a gene; V was cut back by 0 bases and J by 9 bases. The CDR3: CASSQSSGQGKAFF. As DNA, the CDR3 is TGTGCCAGCAGCCAATCCTCCGGACAGGGGAAAGCTTTCTTT.

This chain joins TRBV5-1 and TRBJ1-6; 8 nucleotides align to TRBD1. J lost 7 bases, V lost 0 bases, and 0 bases had no gene match. The CDR3 consists of 14 residues. Germline CDR1 reads SGHRS; CDR2 reads YFSETQ. The CDR3 is CASSLDRGNSPLHF. For the CDR3, the DNA is TGCGCCAGCAGCTTGGACAGGGGGAATTCACCCCTCCACTTT.

This chain uses TRBV6-5 with TRBJ2-7; D possibly corresponds to TRBD1 (6 bases). The CDR3 runs to 14 residues. V lost 0 bases, J lost 5 bases, and 11 bases lay in between. Germline CDR1 MNHEY, CDR2 SVGAGI. The CDR3: CASSYSLGADEQYF. CDR3 DNA: TGTGCCAGCAGTTACTCGCTGGGGGCCGACGAGCAGTACTTC.

The chain recombines TRBV7-2 with TRBJ2-5; the match to TRBD1 covers 7 bases. Germline V gene sequence: CDR1 SGHTA, CDR2 FQGNSA. The trim removed 10 bases at V and 5 bases at J, leaving 7 bases unmatched. The CDR3 is 12 residues long. The CDR3 DNA sequence: TGTGCCACACAGGGGCGTGGGGAGACCCAGTACTTC. Translation: CATQGRGETQYF. Full variable domain (remainder filled in from reference TRBV7-2 and TRBJ2-5): GAGVSQSPSNKVTEKGKDVELRCDPISGHTALYWYRQSLGQGLEFLIYFQGNSAPDKSGLPSDRFSAERTGGSVSTLTIQRTQQEDSAVYLCATQGRGETQYFGPGTRLLVL.

The J gene is TRBJ2-5, the V gene TRBV6-2 or TRBV6-3; 9 nucleotides match TRBD1. With V trimmed by 6 bases and J by 4 bases, 3 bases remained unmatched. Germline-derived CDR1 and CDR2 are MNHEY and SVGEGT. The CDR3 spans 13 residues. CDR3 DNA: TGTGCCAGCAGCACAGGGGGCGGAGAGACCCAGTACTTC. Translated: CASSTGGGETQYF.

The CDR3 loop is CASSTTGPLNTEAFF. The CDR3 coding sequence is TGTGCCAGTAGTACGACAGGTCCTTTGAACACTGAAGCTTTCTTT. This chain links TRBV19 with TRBJ1-1, with D possibly TRBD1 on 6 matching bases. Germline assignment: CDR1 LNHDA and CDR2 SQIVND (reference sequence). V was shortened by 4 bases and J by 0 bases, with 12 bases between the two germline ends. The CDR3 is made up of 15 amino acids.

This chain joins TRBV28 and TRBJ1-5; no clear D gene. Trimming stripped 5 bases from V and 1 base from J, with 15 bases between. The CDR3 sequence is 16 residues long. Germline-derived CDR1 and CDR2 are MDHEN and SYDVKM. CDR3 region: CASSPGGTPSNQPQHF. CDR3 nucleotides: TGTGCCAGCAGTCCGGGTGGTACCCCGAGCAATCAGCCCCAGCATTTT.

The V gene is TRBV19, the J gene TRBJ1-2; D gene uncertain. CDR1 is LNHDA and CDR2 is SQIVND in the germline V gene (reference sequence). V lost 10 bases and J lost 1, with 13 bases in between. CDR3 length equals 13 residues. The CDR3 DNA sequence: TGTGCCACCGCCCCAGCGGTTAACTATGGCTACACCTTC. The encoded protein is CATAPAVNYGYTF.

Worth noting for this clonotype: One junction end does not reproduce the germline sequence, and a read error may be involved. This rearrangement joins TRBV5-1 to TRBJ2-5; 10 bases map to TRBD2. The CDR3 has 14 amino acids. Germline V gene data show CDR1 as SGHRS and CDR2 as YFSETQ. The CDR3 DNA follows: TGCGCCGGCAGCTTAGCGGGAGGTGAAGAGACCCAGTACTTC. It is translated as CAGSLAGGEETQYF. Using reference TRBV5-1 and TRBJ2-5 for the parts outside the CDR3, the full variable domain is KAGVTQTPRYLIKTRGQQVTLSCSPISGHRSVSWYQQTPGQGLQFLFEYFSETQRNKGNFPGRFSGRQFSNSRSEMNVSTLELGDSALYLCAGSLAGGEETQYFGPGTRLLVL.

The chain carries TRBV5-6 and TRBJ2-2; the D gene could be TRBD1 or TRBD2 (5 bases each). CDR3 length equals 15 residues. Germline CDR1 SGHDT, CDR2 YYEEEE. The CDR3 sequence is CVPLNQQGDSGELFF. DNA for the CDR3: TGTGTCCCCCTCAACCAGCAGGGAGATTCCGGGGAGCTGTTTTTT.

V usage is TRBV5-1 and J usage is TRBJ2-2; D possibly uses TRBD1 or TRBD2 (6 bases each). CDR1 is SGHRS and CDR2 is YFSETQ in the germline V gene. This CDR3 has 13 amino acids. V was shortened by 5 bases and J by 6 bases, with 11 bases between the two germline ends. Here the CDR3 DNA reads TGCGCCAGCAGACTGGGGGGCTCCGGGGAGCTGTTTTTT. Translation: CASRLGGSGELFF.

V usage is TRBV7-3 and J usage is TRBJ2-1; 7 nucleotides agree with TRBD2. With V trimmed by 5 bases and J by 0 bases, 1 base remained unmatched. Germline V gene lookup returns CDR1 SGHTA and CDR2 FQGTGA. The CDR3 has 14 residues. CDR3 in amino acids: CASSLAASYNEQFF. CDR3 in DNA: TGTGCCAGCAGCCTAGCGGCCTCCTACAATGAGCAGTTCTTC.

The chain has TRBV7-2 and TRBJ2-7; either TRBD1 or TRBD2 may supply D (5 bases each). This CDR3 is built from 14 residues. The germline V gene encodes CDR1 SGHTA and CDR2 FQGNSA. V shed 5 bases and J shed 2 bases, with 13 bases lying between them. CDR3: CASSTGLVPYEQYF. The CDR3, as DNA: TGTGCCAGCAGCACAGGACTGGTACCCTACGAGCAGTACTTC. The whole variable domain, filled in from reference TRBV7-2 and TRBJ2-7, reads GAGVSQSPSNKVTEKGKDVELRCDPISGHTALYWYRQSLGQGLEFLIYFQGNSAPDKSGLPSDRFSAERTGGSVSTLTIQRTQQEDSAVYLCASSTGLVPYEQYFGPGTRLTVT.

This rearrangement joins TRBV12-3 or TRBV12-4 to TRBJ2-1; D might be TRBD2 (7 bases). Trimming left V 7 bases short and J 9 bases short, with 19 bases between. The CDR3 extends over 14 amino acids. CDR3 residues: CASTPGEGYGEQFF. As DNA, the CDR3 is TGTGCCAGCACCCCAGGGGAGGGATACGGTGAGCAGTTCTTC.